This note documents a single TCR beta chain sequence. Its antigen is undetermined. Indicated treatment: some 20 received Ad26.COV2.S at low or high dose, single or two shots; several received placebo; per-sample allocation not given. Sampling was performed 63 days after the first vaccine or placebo injection. This sample was taken from a study of Ad26.COV2.S vaccination and SARS-CoV-2 variants. Here immunoSEQ multiplex PCR was the method, and the copy in TCRdb shows in-frame clones only, minus some. The sample comprises some 290,000 clones, about 86% of which are singletons, and 1.9% rests with the top ten. The CDR3 spans 15 residues. Germline assignment: CDR1 MNHNY and CDR2 SVGAGI (reference sequence). V dropped 4 bases and J dropped 6; count of bases not matched to a gene: 3. Overall study results and limits: Vaccinees reportedly had broad spike-specific CD8+ and CD4+ T cell responses. Vaccine recipients had higher spike-specific TCR breadth than placebo recipients.

The sample in question was peripheral blood, obtained in a trial of Ad26.COV2.S vaccine versus placebo. The chain employs TRBV6-6 and TRBJ2-2; TRBD1 agrees at 12 bases. This TCR was sampled from a person between 18 and 60 years old who received the Ad26.COV2.S COVID-19 vaccine or a placebo. Written as DNA, the CDR3 is TGTGCCAGCAGTTGGGGACAGGGGGCTGCCGGGGAGCTGTTTTTT. This codes for CASSWGQGAAGELFF.